Listed below are T cell receptor beta chains from one sample, sequenced in a study of T cells after posttransplantation cyclophosphamide. Repertoires were generated with immunoSEQ multiplex PCR, while TCRdb's copy carries only in-frame clones and drops some. This sample has 6,000 to 7,000 clones, with 81% found just once. The specimen comprised PBMCs, sampled after allogeneic stem cell transplant with posttransplant cyclophosphamide. The receptors shown here come from a female patient in her fifties who received an allogeneic stem cell transplant from a related donor, was CMV-positive, and had no GVHD. Some T cells may be transferred from the graft donor. Each CDR3 is given with its conserved first and last residue. Fields, in order: CDR3 length, J gene, V gene, CDR3 protein.

16 | TRBJ1-2 | TRBV28 | CASSPRAQGGSDGYTF
18 | TRBJ1-1 | TRBV19 | CASSILSSHTQGNTEAFF
14 | TRBJ2-5 | TRBV2 | CASREVTGVETQYF
17 | TRBJ2-3 | TRBV9 | CASSVTGGGHHTDTQYF
16 | TRBJ1-4 | TRBV6-6 | CASTYGGGVTNEKLFF
15 | . | TRBV5-3 | CARSLQDRVSYEQYF
12 | TRBJ2-5 | TRBV5-1 | CASRARGETQYF
15 | TRBJ2-1 | TRBV2 | CAILRLAGEYNEQFF
16 | TRBJ1-3 | TRBV6-5 | CASSSKAGTAGTTIYF
14 | TRBJ2-2 | TRBV6-6 | CASHRNPNTGELFF
13 | TRBJ2-7 | TRBV7-9 | CASSRLDSPEQYF
17 | TRBJ2-3 | TRBV1 | CTSSLGTSGPCTDTQYF
15 | TRBJ1-1 | TRBV19 | CASSLRTGGGTEAFF
15 | TRBJ1-3 | TRBV10-3 | CAITAGGNSGNTIYF
14 | TRBJ2-3 | TRBV6-5 | CASRQAGKEDTQYF
16 | TRBJ2-3 | TRBV7-2 | CASSGGLAGRTDTQYF
15 | TRBJ2-4 | TRBV19 | CASSIVQGALNIQYF
15 | TRBJ2-7 | TRBV19 | CASSISGPGGYEQYF
13 | TRBJ2-1 | TRBV2 | CASKGTAYNEQFF
13 | TRBJ1-1 | TRBV7-8 | CASSLADFTEAFF
18 | TRBJ2-6 | TRBV11-3 | CASSPRSPTGVGANVLTF
13 | TRBJ2-1 | TRBV18 | CASSPRDPDEQFF
17 | TRBJ2-2 | TRBV5-8 | CASSLDRGLAGGRELFF
16 | TRBJ2-1 | TRBV5-1 | CASSLDRTGDYNEQFF
16 | TRBJ1-1 | TRBV5-1 | CASSSGAGLGNTEAFF
13 | . | TRBV7-9 | CASSSTATYEQYF
15 | TRBJ2-3 | TRBV19 | CASSRQGERTDTQYF
16 | TRBJ1-4 | TRBV5-5 | CASSLVFSATNEKLFF
15 | TRBJ2-3 | TRBV28 | CASRSPGQASDTQYF
16 | TRBJ1-3 | TRBV18 | CASSPRIPGAGNTIYF
15 | TRBJ1-3 | TRBV6-5 | CASSYSGGSGNTIYF
14 | TRBJ2-3 | TRBV19 | CASKNGVGTDTQYF
15 | TRBJ2-1 | TRBV27 | CASSKVRDRPNEQFF
15 | TRBJ2-5 | TRBV5-8 | CASSLARTFSETQYF
15 | TRBJ1-2 | TRBV5-1 | CASSPGTAANYGYTF
14 | TRBJ1-1 | TRBV19 | CASIRGGGNTEAFF
17 | TRBJ1-1 | TRBV25-1 | CASSGEGDTGQNTEAFF
17 | TRBJ1-1 | TRBV9 | CASSVVPRTGSIPEAFF
15 | TRBJ1-1 | TRBV5-5 | CASSPLAGVNTEAFF
14 | TRBJ1-1 | TRBV19 | CASTLSTVNTEAFF
12 | TRBJ2-3 | TRBV2 | CASSVRTDTQYF
12 | TRBJ2-5 | TRBV18 | CASSPYQETQYF
15 | TRBJ2-3 | TRBV6-5 | CASSRLAASTDTQYF
14 | TRBJ2-1 | TRBV18 | CASSPPTGGNEQFF
13 | TRBJ2-1 | TRBV5-1 | CASSLDYNNEQFF
12 | TRBJ2-5 | TRBV18 | CASSPQEETQYF
13 | TRBJ2-5 | TRBV11-1 | CASSSGGQETQYF
15 | TRBJ2-5 | TRBV5-1 | CASSLASGGLGTQYF